These 29 T cell receptor beta chains share one sample of origin, sequenced in a study of blood T cell repertoires in COVID-19. Generated by immunoSEQ multiplex PCR, the TCRdb table keeps only in-frame clones and is missing some. The sample records nearly 300,000 clones, 88% being singletons. The specimen sequenced was peripheral blood. The receptors were gathered from a woman aged 25-40 years who had recovered from COVID-19.

The chain is built from TRBV7-3 and TRBJ2-1; 12 nucleotides align to TRBD1. Germline assignment: CDR1 SGHTA and CDR2 FQGTGA. V lost 5 bases, J lost 9 bases, and 11 bases stayed unmatched. This CDR3 spans 16 amino acids. The CDR3: CASSQTGTGGLSEQFF. The CDR3 coding sequence is TGTGCCAGCAGCCAAACCGGGACAGGGGGCCTAAGTGAGCAGTTCTTC.

DNA of the CDR3: TGTGCCAGCAGCCTTACAGGGGGCGTAGGCACTGAAGCTTTCTTT. This codes for CASSLTGGVGTEAFF. The chain joins TRBV5-6 to TRBJ1-1; 9 bases match TRBD1. Germline V gene sequence: CDR1 SGHDT, CDR2 YYEEEE. V lost 4 bases to trimming and J lost 4 bases; unmatched junction nucleotides: 8. The CDR3 is 15 amino acids.

The CDR3 loop is CASRPRGGGINEQFF. CDR3 sequence (DNA): TGTGCCAGCAGACCTAGGGGCGGGGGCATCAATGAGCAGTTCTTC. The rearrangement links TRBV21-1 to TRBJ2-1; the D segment call TRBD2 is taken from the table without a DNA check. TRBV21-1 is annotated as a pseudogene. The CDR3 runs to 15 residues.

The CDR3 nucleotides read TGTGCCAGCAGTCCCAATCCGCCAGGAAACTATGGCTACACCTTC. Translating it yields CASSPNPPGNYGYTF. V and J are TRBV28 and TRBJ1-2; D is uncertain. The CDR3 covers 15 residues. Germline V gene data show CDR1 as MDHEN and CDR2 as SYDVKM. V lost 5 bases, J lost 2 bases, and 15 bases lay in between.

The V call is TRBV28, the J call TRBJ1-3, with a possible D match to TRBD1 (6 bases). The V end was cut by 2 bases, the J end by 4 bases, with 15 bases between. This CDR3 is 16 amino acids long. Germline V gene sequence: CDR1 MDHEN, CDR2 SYDVKM. CDR3 nucleotide sequence: TGTGCCAGCAGTTTAAAGTTAGCGGGGGCCGGAAACACCATATATTTT. Amino acids: CASSLKLAGAGNTIYF. The entire variable domain, with the rest obtained from reference TRBV28 and TRBJ1-3, is as follows: DVKVTQSSRYLVKRTGEKVFLECVQDMDHENMFWYRQDPGLGLRLIYFSYDVKMKEKGDIPEGYSVSREKKERFSLILESASTNQTSMYLCASSLKLAGAGNTIYFGEGSWLTVV.

The chain has TRBV28 and TRBJ2-3; D is possibly TRBD2 (7 bases). Trimming took 3 bases from V and 6 from J, leaving 16 bases between them. The CDR3 spans 15 residues. Germline CDR1 and CDR2: MDHEN and SYDVKM. DNA for the CDR3: TGTGCCAGCAGTTTTCGGTTAAAGGGGGGGGATACGCAGTATTTT. Residues: CASSFRLKGGDTQYF.

The chain combines TRBV20-1 with TRBJ2-3; 7 nucleotides agree with TRBD1. The CDR3 runs to 15 residues. V gave up 3 bases and J gave up 7 bases; unmatched junction bases: 13. CDR1 DFQATT and CDR2 SNEGSKA come from the germline V gene (reference sequence). CDR3 protein: CSASEGGAWDNTQYF. CDR3 DNA sequence: TGCAGTGCTAGTGAAGGGGGCGCGTGGGATAATACGCAGTATTTT.

This clone was picked up many times. The chain has TRBV2 and TRBJ1-4; D may be TRBD1 (6 bases). This CDR3 comprises 15 residues. Germline V CDR1 and CDR2: SNHLY, FYNNEI. V was cut by 7 bases and J by 7 bases, with 19 bases left in between. The CDR3 coding sequence is TGTGCCAGCATTCGAACAGGGACCAGTATTGAAAAACTGTTTTTT. Protein: CASIRTGTSIEKLFF. Full variable domain (outside the CDR3, taken from reference TRBV2 and TRBJ1-4): EPEVTQTPSHQVTQMGQEVILRCVPISNHLYFYWYRQILGQKVEFLVSFYNNEISEKSEIFDDQFSVERPDGSNFTLKIRSTKLEDSAMYFCASIRTGTSIEKLFFGSGTQLSVL.

A single count supports this clone. CDR3 residues: CASSRSAGVDEKLFF. The DNA of the CDR3 is TGTGCCAGCAGCCGATCCGCAGGGGTGGATGAAAAACTGTTTTTT. V is TRBV5-4 and J is TRBJ1-4; possibly TRBD1 for D (6 bases). Trimming shortened V by 4 bases and J by 6 bases, and 16 bases separated the two germline ends. CDR1 is SGHNT, CDR2 YYREEE, per germline (reference sequence). CDR3 length equals 15 residues.

This chain links TRBV30 with TRBJ2-5, with a possible D match to TRBD2 (6 bases). Germline lookup yields CDR1 GTSNPN and CDR2 SVGIG (reference sequence). V lost 2 bases to trimming and J lost 5 bases, with 12 bases between them. The CDR3 totals 13 residues. The CDR3 DNA sequence: TGTGCCTGGAGTATAGGAGGGCGTGAGACCCAGTACTTC. Translating gives CAWSIGGRETQYF.

The chain couples TRBV9 to TRBJ1-3, with a possible D match to TRBD1 (6 bases). V was shortened by 0 bases and J by 2 bases, with 9 bases between the two germline ends. Germline CDR1 is SGDLS and CDR2 is YYNGEE. This CDR3 contains 15 residues. This CDR3 reads CASSVGTAPGNTIYF. The CDR3, as DNA: TGTGCCAGCAGCGTAGGGACAGCTCCTGGAAACACCATATATTTT.

The J gene is TRBJ1-2, the V gene TRBV4-2; D call uncertain. The length of the CDR3 is 17 residues. Trimming cost V 2 bases and J 1 base, with 17 bases left between them. CDR1 and CDR2 (germline): LGHNA, YNFKEQ. CDR3 region: CASSQTALAGNNYGYTF. The CDR3 nucleotides read TGTGCCAGCAGCCAAACCGCCTTGGCAGGAAATAACTATGGCTACACCTTC.

The rearrangement joins TRBV7-2 to TRBJ2-7, with D possibly being TRBD1 (6 bases). The CDR3 runs to 14 residues. The V end was cut by 3 bases, the J end by 2 bases, with 11 bases between. Per germline, CDR1 SGHTA and CDR2 FQGNSA. CDR3 residues: CASSFYRDTYEQYF. The CDR3 nucleotides read TGTGCCAGCAGCTTTTACAGGGATACCTACGAGCAGTACTTC. The variable domain in full, with the rest retrieved from reference TRBV7-2 and TRBJ2-7, is GAGVSQSPSNKVTEKGKDVELRCDPISGHTALYWYRQSLGQGLEFLIYFQGNSAPDKSGLPSDRFSAERTGGSVSTLTIQRTQQEDSAVYLCASSFYRDTYEQYFGPGTRLTVT.

V usage is TRBV27 and J usage is TRBJ1-3; the D is unclear. V dropped 7 bases and J dropped 2 bases, with 9 bases sitting between them. Per germline, CDR1 MNHEY and CDR2 SMNVEV (reference sequence). This CDR3 comprises 13 residues. CDR3 sequence: CASNYPTGNTIYF. The CDR3 DNA is TGTGCCAGCAATTACCCTACTGGAAACACCATATATTTT.

V and J are TRBV9 and TRBJ2-1; no firm D call. V shed 2 bases and J shed 9 bases, with 18 bases lying between them. Germline V gene lookup returns CDR1 SGDLS and CDR2 YYNGEE. This CDR3 has 15 amino acids. This CDR3 is CASSVVPQAEAEQFF. The CDR3 coding sequence is TGTGCCAGCAGCGTCGTCCCCCAAGCTGAGGCTGAGCAGTTCTTC.

The CDR3 DNA reads as TGTGCCAGCAGTTACCGGGACAGGAGAAGCAATCAGCCCCAGCATTTT. Translating it yields CASSYRDRRSNQPQHF. The rearrangement links TRBV6-2 or TRBV6-3 to TRBJ1-5; TRBD1 matches 8 bases. The CDR3 has 16 residues. Looked up from germline, CDR1 is MNHEY and CDR2 is SVGEGT. J was trimmed by 1 base and V by 2 bases; bases with no gene match: 4.

This clone was detected once. The chain has TRBV2 and TRBJ1-2; D might be TRBD1 (6 bases). The CDR3 loop spans 12 amino acids. V lost 7 bases and J lost 8, with 14 bases in between. CDR1 is SNHLY, CDR2 FYNNEI, per germline. The CDR3 sequence: CASIGGAKGYTF. The DNA for the CDR3 is TGTGCCAGCATCGGGGGGGCAAAAGGCTACACCTTC.

J is TRBJ2-7 and V is TRBV3-1 (or the pseudogene TRBV3-2), with a tentative D call TRBD1 (6 bases). The germline V gene encodes CDR1 LGHDT and CDR2 YNNKEL (reference sequence). The CDR3 runs 14 residues. Trimming removed 3 bases from V and 4 bases from J, with 13 bases in between. CDR3 DNA sequence: TGTGCCAGCAGCCATAGTTCAAGGGGGTACGAGCAGTACTTC. It specifies CASSHSSRGYEQYF.

This chain links TRBV18 with TRBJ1-1, with D possibly being TRBD1 (5 bases). Germline CDR1 reads KGHSH; CDR2 reads LQKENI. Between the trimmed V and J ends, which lost 3 bases and 4 bases, there was a span of 18 bases. This CDR3 comprises 16 residues. CDR3 amino acids: CASSPTAWGLGTEAFF. The CDR3 DNA is TGTGCCAGCTCACCTACCGCATGGGGACTGGGCACTGAAGCTTTCTTT.

This clone was detected only once. J is TRBJ2-7 and V is TRBV3-1 (or the pseudogene TRBV3-2), with D perhaps matching TRBD2 (6 bases). The germline V gene has CDR1 LGHDT and CDR2 YNNKEL (reference sequence). V was pared by 4 bases and J by 7 bases, with 20 bases between. The CDR3 spans 15 residues. The CDR3 bases are TGTGCCAGCAGCCTCGCCGGGACTGAGATGGGGGAGCAGTACTTC. Protein: CASSLAGTEMGEQYF.

The chain links TRBV5-6 to TRBJ1-4, with D perhaps TRBD1 (6 bases). The CDR3 consists of 15 residues. CDR1 and CDR2 (germline): SGHDT, YYEEEE. Deletions cut 4 bases from V and 7 bases from J, with 17 bases between. In nucleotides, the CDR3 is TGTGCCAGCAGCGCAAACAGGGTTGGGAGTGAAAAACTGTTTTTT. It translates to CASSANRVGSEKLFF.

The chain couples TRBV5-6 to TRBJ1-1; 8 nucleotides align to TRBD1. This CDR3 is 14 amino acids long. V was pared by 2 bases and J by 1 base, with 1 base of the junction left unmatched. Germline V gene data show CDR1 as SGHDT and CDR2 as YYEEEE. The CDR3 region is CASSFGQGNTEAFF. The DNA of the CDR3 is TGTGCCAGCAGCTTTGGACAGGGGAACACTGAAGCTTTCTTT.

V usage is TRBV5-1 and J usage is TRBJ2-2, with 9 bases matching TRBD1. The junction had 12 bases not matched to a gene; V was cut back by 4 bases and J by 5 bases. CDR3 size: 17 residues. CDR1 and CDR2 from the germline V gene are SGHRS and YFSETQ. This CDR3 is CASSPGTGWFRTGELFF. DNA of the CDR3: TGCGCCAGCAGCCCCGGGACAGGGTGGTTTCGGACCGGGGAGCTGTTTTTT.

The V call is TRBV28, the J call TRBJ2-1; 11 positions match TRBD2. Per germline, CDR1 MDHEN and CDR2 SYDVKM. The CDR3 length is 17 residues. Trimming cost V 5 bases and J 7 bases; bases outside gene matches: 13. Here the CDR3 reads CASSPGVSGGAVNEQFF. The DNA for the CDR3 is TGTGCCAGCAGTCCAGGGGTTAGCGGGGGGGCCGTAAATGAGCAGTTCTTC.

The chain employs TRBV1 and TRBJ2-1; TRBD2, the table's D call, was not compared with the DNA. TRBV1 is reported as a pseudogene. There are 19 residues in the CDR3. The CDR3 sequence: CTSSYLTSGSICSYNEQFF. Here the CDR3 DNA reads TGCACCAGCAGCTATCTAACAAGCGGGTCAATCTGCTCCTACAATGAGCAGTTCTTC.

The J gene is TRBJ1-2, the V gene TRBV7-9; perhaps TRBD1 as D (6 bases). This CDR3 contains 14 residues. V was trimmed by 1 base and J by 6 bases, leaving 12 bases between them. Germline CDR1 and CDR2: SEHNR and FQNEAQ (reference sequence). For the CDR3, the DNA is TGTGCCAGCAGCTTAGACCCACAGGGAAATGGCTACACCTTC. Residues: CASSLDPQGNGYTF.

This chain links TRBV5-1 with TRBJ1-5; D is possibly TRBD1 (5 bases). The germline V gene encodes CDR1 SGHRS and CDR2 YFSETQ. V was trimmed by 0 bases and J by 4 bases, leaving 11 bases between them. CDR3 length equals 15 residues. The CDR3: CASSLEDSANQPQHF. The CDR3 DNA sequence: TGCGCCAGCAGCTTGGAAGACAGTGCTAATCAGCCCCAGCATTTT.

The chain employs TRBV11-2 and TRBJ1-4; 12 nucleotides agree with TRBD1. In germline, CDR1 is SGHAT, CDR2 FQNNGV. Unmatched junction bases numbered 2, after V lost 5 bases and J lost 7 bases. This CDR3 has 14 amino acids. The CDR3 nucleotides read TGTGCCAGCAGCCCGGGACAGGGGGCTGAAAAACTGTTTTTT. Encoded protein: CASSPGQGAEKLFF.

V is TRBV19 and J is TRBJ2-5; D perhaps matches TRBD2 (6 bases). V was shortened by 5 bases and J by 5 bases, with 15 bases between the two germline ends. CDR1 and CDR2 from the germline V gene are LNHDA and SQIVND (reference sequence). CDR3 size: 14 residues. CDR3 sequence: CASSRVREEETQYF. CDR3 DNA: TGTGCCAGTAGTCGGGTCAGGGAGGAGGAGACCCAGTACTTC.